These 29 T cell receptor beta chains came from one sample sequenced in a study of blood T cell repertoires in COVID-19. Clones were read by immunoSEQ multiplex PCR, and TCRdb kept only the in-frame ones, dropping some. The sample yields some 110,000 clones, about nine tenths seen once. The sequencing sample was made of peripheral blood. These receptors all stem from a man between 35 and 55 years old with acute or convalescent COVID-19.

This clone was detected once. This chain connects TRBV12-3 or TRBV12-4 to TRBJ1-5, with D possibly matching TRBD1 (6 bases). The length of the CDR3 is 13 residues. Deletions cut 6 bases from V and 6 bases from J, with 12 bases between. DNA for the CDR3: TGTGCCAGCAGCCCTAGGGGGAGTCAGCCCCAGCATTTT. Its translation is CASSPRGSQPQHF.

V gene TRBV19 combines with J gene TRBJ2-3, with D hard to call. The V end was cut by 2 bases, the J end by 4 bases, with 13 bases between. Germline CDR1 and CDR2: LNHDA and SQIVND (reference sequence). The length of the CDR3 is 15 residues. CDR3 in amino acids: CASSISSVSADTQYF. CDR3 sequence (DNA): TGTGCCAGTAGTATATCGTCGGTGTCGGCAGATACGCAGTATTTT.

The CDR3, as DNA: TGTGCCAGCAGGCCGTCCCAGGGGAGGGAAACTAATGAAAAACTGTTTTTT. It specifies CASRPSQGRETNEKLFF. The chain carries TRBV4-2 and TRBJ1-4; weak D call: TRBD1 (6 bases). CDR1 is LGHNA, CDR2 YNFKEQ, per germline. V was pared by 6 bases and J by 1 base, with 18 bases between. The CDR3 sequence is 17 residues long.

This clone has a handful of counts. The chain links TRBV5-4 to TRBJ1-4; 7 bases are shared with TRBD1. The germline CDR1 and CDR2 sequences are SGHNT and YYREEE (reference sequence). The CDR3 contains 14 residues. V trimming: 9 bases; J trimming: 5 bases; junction bases outside the gene matches: 10. CDR3 sequence reads: CATHSGQRNEKLFF. CDR3 coding DNA: TGTGCCACCCATTCGGGACAGAGAAATGAAAAACTGTTTTTT. The variable domain in full, completed from reference TRBV5-4 and TRBJ1-4, reads ETGVTQSPTHLIKTRGQQVTLRCSSQSGHNTVSWYQQALGQGPQFIFQYYREEENGRGNFPPRFSGLQFPNYSSELNVNALELDDSALYLCATHSGQRNEKLFFGSGTQLSVL.

This chain connects TRBV7-8 to TRBJ1-2; the D gene is possibly TRBD1 (5 bases). Looked up from germline, CDR1 is SGHVS and CDR2 is FQNEAQ. Trimming removed 2 bases at V and 0 bases at J, with 10 bases between. The CDR3 consists of 15 residues. CDR3 sequence (DNA): TGTGCCAGCAGCTTAATAGGGGTCCCTAACTATGGCTACACCTTC. Translating it yields CASSLIGVPNYGYTF. The whole variable domain, filled in from reference TRBV7-8 and TRBJ1-2, reads GAGVSQSPRYKVAKRGQDVALRCDPISGHVSLFWYQQALGQGPEFLTYFQNEAQLDKSGLPSDRFFAERPEGSVSTLKIQRTQQEDSAVYLCASSLIGVPNYGYTFGSGTRLTVV.

The V and J genes are TRBV6-5 and TRBJ1-2; the D is unclear. The V end lost 5 bases, the J end lost 3 bases, and 13 bases lay between the germline ends. The CDR3 is 14 residues long. Germline V lookup: CDR1 MNHEY, CDR2 SVGAGI. CDR3 in amino acids: CASSTSTGDYGYTF. The CDR3 DNA follows: TGTGCCAGCAGTACCTCGACCGGGGACTATGGCTACACCTTC.

The chain recombines TRBV27 with TRBJ2-6; 10 nucleotides align to TRBD1. This CDR3 has 18 amino acids. After removal of 7 bases from V and 0 bases from J, the junction contained 9 bases not matched to a gene. The germline V gene has CDR1 MNHEY and CDR2 SMNVEV (reference sequence). CDR3 DNA: TGTGCCAGCACCGACCGACAGGGGGCGTTCTCTGGGGCCAACGTCCTGACTTTC. It encodes CASTDRQGAFSGANVLTF.

The rearrangement joins TRBV30 to TRBJ1-2; D is possibly TRBD1 (5 bases). The CDR3 extends over 13 amino acids. Germline values: CDR1 GTSNPN, CDR2 SVGIG (reference sequence). V was shortened by 5 bases and J by 7 bases, with 17 bases between the two germline ends. The CDR3 region is CAWHTGHASGYTF. For the CDR3, the DNA is TGTGCCTGGCACACTGGACACGCCAGTGGCTACACCTTC. The variable domain in full, with the rest retrieved from reference TRBV30 and TRBJ1-2, is SQTIHQWPATLVQPVGSPLSLECTVEGTSNPNLYWYRQAAGRGLQLLFYSVGIGQISSEVPQNLSASRPQDRQFILSSKKLLLSDSGFYLCAWHTGHASGYTFGSGTRLTVV.

This clone has a handful of counts. The chain uses TRBV7-2 and TRBJ1-5; D unclear. Trimming pared 6 bases from V and 8 bases from J, leaving 11 bases between. CDR3 length: 12 residues. CDR1 and CDR2 (germline): SGHTA, FQGNSA. The DNA of the CDR3 is TGTGCCAGCAGTCCAATAGGAGAGCCCCAGCATTTT. This encodes CASSPIGEPQHF.

The chain has TRBV7-2 and TRBJ2-1, with TRBD2 as a possible D gene (6 bases). Trimming left V 6 bases short and J 2 bases short, with 11 bases between. The germline V gene encodes CDR1 SGHTA and CDR2 FQGNSA. The CDR3 spans 14 residues. CDR3 in DNA: TGTGCCAGCAGAACTAGCTTCGCCTACAATGAGCAGTTCTTC. Protein sequence: CASRTSFAYNEQFF.

The chain couples TRBV19 to TRBJ2-7, with 10 nucleotides matching TRBD1. This CDR3 region has 14 residues. Germline V gene data show CDR1 as LNHDA and CDR2 as SQIVND (reference sequence). V lost 8 bases to trimming and J lost 5 bases; unmatched junction nucleotides: 9. As DNA, the CDR3 is TGTGCCAGTTCCGGTGGGGACAGGGGTAACGAGCAGTACTTC. It encodes CASSGGDRGNEQYF.

This clone was recorded only once. This sequence joins TRBV9 and TRBJ2-7; TRBD2 matches 13 bases. The CDR3 has 19 residues. Trimming took 0 bases from V and 0 from J; bases not matched to a gene: 9. Germline CDR1 and CDR2: SGDLS and YYNGEE. The CDR3 DNA follows: TGTGCCAGCAGCGTAGCCCCGGCGACTAGCGGGGGGAGCTCCTACGAGCAGTACTTC. This sequence encodes CASSVAPATSGGSSYEQYF.

This chain links TRBV19 with TRBJ1-4, with 8 bases identical to TRBD1. After removal of 5 bases from V and 6 bases from J, the junction contained 5 bases not matched to a gene. The CDR3 runs to 14 residues. Germline CDR1 and CDR2: LNHDA and SQIVND (reference sequence). The CDR3 DNA reads as TGTGCCAGTAGTCCGACAGGGGACGATGAAAAACTGTTTTTT. This gives the protein CASSPTGDDEKLFF.

The gene calls are TRBV7-7 and TRBJ2-1; 7 nucleotides agree with TRBD2. In germline, CDR1 is SSHAT, CDR2 FNYEAQ (reference sequence). The CDR3 spans 15 residues. Trimming at V came to 3 bases and at J to 4 bases, leaving 6 bases not matched to a gene. As DNA, the CDR3 is TGTGCCAGCAGCTTTGGGCGGGAGAGGTACAATGAGCAGTTCTTC. Protein sequence: CASSFGRERYNEQFF.

V and J are TRBV7-9 and TRBJ1-1; 9 bases match TRBD1. The CDR3 runs 17 residues. The J segment lost 0 bases and the V segment lost 0 bases, leaving 5 bases of the junction unmatched. Germline V lookup: CDR1 SEHNR, CDR2 FQNEAQ (reference sequence). Written as DNA, the CDR3 is TGTGCCAGCAGCTTAGCGGGGACAGGGCCCATGAACACTGAAGCTTTCTTT. This sequence encodes CASSLAGTGPMNTEAFF.

The chain joins TRBV6-2 or TRBV6-3 to TRBJ1-2, with D unclear. Trimming pared 2 bases from V and 1 base from J, leaving 8 bases between. The CDR3 length is 14 residues. CDR1 is MNHEY and CDR2 is SVGEGT in the germline V gene. This CDR3 is CASSYVGVNYGYTF. The CDR3 DNA is TGTGCCAGCAGTTACGTTGGAGTTAACTATGGCTACACCTTC.

The CDR3: CSVESSGSPDTQYF. As DNA, the CDR3 is TGCAGCGTTGAGTCTAGCGGGAGTCCAGATACGCAGTATTTT. This chain uses TRBV29-1 with TRBJ2-3, with TRBD2 identical over 10 bases. CDR1 is SQVTM and CDR2 is ANQGSEA in the germline V gene. Losses at the gene ends were 3 bases for V and 4 bases for J; bases not matched to a gene: 4. The length of the CDR3 is 14 residues.

V gene TRBV2 combines with J gene TRBJ1-5; D may be TRBD1 (5 bases). The CDR3 is 12 residues long. V was cut by 9 bases and J by 5 bases, with 11 bases left in between. The V gene's germline CDR1 is SNHLY and CDR2 FYNNEI. The CDR3 sequence is CASRTRHQPQHF. The CDR3 DNA reads TGTGCCAGTCGGACACGGCATCAGCCCCAGCATTTT.

V gene TRBV12-3 or TRBV12-4 combines with J gene TRBJ2-3; no clear D. This CDR3 spans 13 amino acids. V was trimmed by 8 bases and J by 4 bases, leaving 13 bases between them. This CDR3 reads CASLAYSADTQYF. The CDR3 nucleotides read TGTGCCAGCCTTGCATACTCTGCAGATACGCAGTATTTT.

The chain recombines TRBV6-1 with TRBJ2-3; perhaps TRBD1 as D (6 bases). V lost 4 bases to trimming and J lost 3 bases, with 20 bases between them. Germline-derived CDR1 and CDR2 are MNHNS and SASEGT. This CDR3 comprises 17 residues. CDR3 protein: CASSARQGTQVTDTQYF. In DNA, the CDR3 is TGTGCCAGCAGTGCCCGGCAGGGGACACAAGTGACAGATACGCAGTATTTT.

The chain employs TRBV10-3 and TRBJ2-1; D gene unclear. The CDR3 is 14 amino acids. V lost 4 bases and J 6 bases, leaving 13 bases between the germline ends. Germline-derived CDR1 and CDR2 are ENHRY and SYGVKD. Here the CDR3 reads CAISGGGATNEQFF. The CDR3 nucleotides are TGTGCCATCAGTGGTGGCGGAGCTACCAATGAGCAGTTCTTC.

V gene TRBV3-1 (or the pseudogene TRBV3-2) combines with J gene TRBJ1-6; 7 bases are shared with TRBD1. CDR3 length: 14 amino acids. Trimming took 3 bases from V and 8 from J; bases not matched to a gene: 4. From germline, CDR1 is LGHDT and CDR2 YNNKEL (reference sequence). The CDR3 nucleotides read TGTGCCAGCAGCCACGCTGACAGGGATTCACCCCTCCACTTT. Translation: CASSHADRDSPLHF.

The chain recombines TRBV2 with TRBJ2-2; 8 bases map to TRBD1. Per the germline V gene, CDR1 is SNHLY and CDR2 is FYNNEI. V lost 6 bases to trimming and J lost 5 bases; unmatched junction nucleotides: 8. The CDR3 extends over 15 amino acids. In nucleotides, the CDR3 is TGTGCCAGCAGAGGGACAGGTATTAGGACCGGGGAGCTGTTTTTT. Its translation is CASRGTGIRTGELFF. Using reference TRBV2 and TRBJ2-2 for the parts outside the CDR3, the full variable domain is EPEVTQTPSHQVTQMGQEVILRCVPISNHLYFYWYRQILGQKVEFLVSFYNNEISEKSEIFDDQFSVERPDGSNFTLKIRSTKLEDSAMYFCASRGTGIRTGELFFGEGSRLTVL.

The V gene is TRBV30, the J gene TRBJ1-1, with 7 bases fitting TRBD1. V gave up 2 bases and J gave up 6 bases; unmatched junction bases: 6. Germline lookup yields CDR1 GTSNPN and CDR2 SVGIG (reference sequence). There are 13 residues in the CDR3. The CDR3 sequence is CAWSTGVEAEAFF. In nucleotides, the CDR3 is TGTGCCTGGAGTACAGGGGTCGAGGCTGAAGCTTTCTTT.

The CDR3 nucleotides read TGTGCCAGCATACAGGGGGCGTTGAACACTGAAGCTTTCTTT. Its translation is CASIQGALNTEAFF. The V call is TRBV5-5, the J call TRBJ1-1; 9 bases align to TRBD1. This CDR3 region has 14 residues. Germline values: CDR1 SGHKS, CDR2 YYEKEE (reference sequence). The trim removed 6 bases at V and 0 bases at J, leaving 3 bases unmatched.

The V call is TRBV5-1, the J call TRBJ2-7; TRBD2 matches 7 bases. This CDR3 spans 15 amino acids. Losses at the gene ends were 0 bases for V and 3 bases for J; bases not matched to a gene: 6. In germline, CDR1 is SGHRS, CDR2 YFSETQ. CDR3 sequence reads: CASSLDTGRNYEQYF. CDR3 nucleotide sequence: TGCGCCAGCAGCTTGGATACCGGGAGGAACTACGAGCAGTACTTC.

V and J are TRBV19 and TRBJ1-2; unclear D gene. The germline V gene encodes CDR1 LNHDA and CDR2 SQIVND (reference sequence). Trimming pared 7 bases from V and 4 bases from J, leaving 13 bases between. This CDR3 spans 13 amino acids. CDR3: CASIGRDPYGYTF. The CDR3 bases are TGTGCCAGTATCGGCCGGGATCCCTATGGCTACACCTTC.

The rearrangement joins TRBV11-3 to TRBJ2-7, with a weak D call TRBD1 (6 bases). Germline lookup yields CDR1 SGHNT and CDR2 YENEEA. The ends were cut back, 5 bases at V and 5 bases at J, with 13 bases in the middle. This CDR3 region has 13 residues. CDR3: CASSAATGNEQYF. For the CDR3, the DNA is TGTGCCAGCAGCGCTGCTACAGGGAACGAGCAGTACTTC.

The gene calls are TRBV19 and TRBJ1-1; TRBD1 matches at 8 bases. The CDR3 contains 15 residues. The J segment lost 4 bases and the V segment lost 5 bases, leaving 9 bases of the junction unmatched. Germline lookup yields CDR1 LNHDA and CDR2 SQIVND (reference sequence). The CDR3 spells CASSPRTGSSTEAFF. Here the CDR3 DNA reads TGTGCCAGTAGTCCCCGGACAGGGAGCAGCACTGAAGCTTTCTTT.